This TCR beta chain was sequenced during a study of T cell responses to AZD1222 COVID-19 vaccine (dated by TCRdb to the early 2020s). Concerning the study at large: TCR sequencing covered some 250 trial participants: 207 given two doses of AZD1222 and about 26 given two doses of MenACWY control vaccine. Enrollment into the trials was organized by age into subgroups of 18-55, 56-69 and 70-plus years, and those subgroups contained around 150, 28 and 57 TCR-sequenced participants, respectively. What the research found in general, with its limitations: The 56-69-year group was small, and its depth increase did not reach significance, likely because of low power. No day 14 peak-response samples were available, so repertoires were characterized only after the peak T cell response. After two AZD1222 doses, both the breadth and the depth of spike-specific TCRs were significantly higher than at day 0 and than in MenACWY recipients. Reportedly, almost half of the unique spike-specific TCRs recognized epitopes lying outside the regions that are mutated in the B.1.351 and B.1.1.7 variants. Most participants were white British and females outnumbered males, and the authors suggested that clonal diversity may have been underestimated. CD4 TCRs associated with the vaccine covered the entire spike protein, and the dominant responses were in regions 160-218 and 743-854. Conclusions about previously exposed vaccinees were limited because only a handful of AZD1222 recipients were SARS-CoV-2 seropositive at baseline.

Of note for this clone: No antigen is known for it. No much larger clone exists at a distance of one base, and base qualities are not known.

The time point tag for this specimen amounts to: baseline before first vaccination. What this sample's treatment or condition label stands for: meningococcal conjugate vaccine given as trial control. Samples from vaccinated people were obtained from the UK trials COV001 and COV002, which included a single-blind randomized controlled phase 2/3 trial of AZD1222 (ChAdOx1 nCoV-19) in healthy adults. For TCRbeta chain sequencing, PBMC samples from trial participants were taken at day 0 and at day 28 after the second dose. The CDR3 regions of human TCRbeta chains were analyzed by immunosequencing. Per the source publication's procedure: TCRs in the repertoires were matched against a reference library of SARS-CoV-2-specific TCRs that had been generated with the MIRA antigen-specificity platform. Breadth was defined as the fraction of unique TCRs that were SARS-CoV-2-associated. Depth was defined as the fraction of total T cells that were SARS-CoV-2-associated. Using the MIRA data, each spike-specific TCR was assigned both to the spike region to which the TCR was reactive and to a CD4 or CD8 class. Log10-transformed breadth and depth values were compared by one-way ANOVA with Sidak's multiple comparisons tests. TCRdb stores this immuneACCESS table with in-frame sequences only. Part of the clones is absent; in the studies checked, under half of the shortfall reflects unresolved V genes, and no reason is known for the rest. V and J calls and clone size come straight from that table; D and trimming were deduced from the DNA. For this sample the table gives 150,000 to 180,000 clones, of which 86% were detected only once. The top ten clones comprise approximately 5.1% of the sample.

There are 13 amino acids in the CDR3, from cysteine to phenylalanine inclusive. The entry retains the CDR3 DNA only, 39 bases that are in frame from base 1. Trimmed from V: 5 bases; trimmed from J: 5 bases; junction bases lacking a gene match: 1. The germline V gene provides CDR1 SQVTM and CDR2 ANQGSEA. The chain is made from TRBV29-1 and TRBJ1-6, with 9 middle bases fitting TRBD1. This TCR came from an adult in good health. The input for sequencing was peripheral blood, taken on day 0 of MenACWY control vaccination. The bases read TGCAGCGTTAGGACAGGGGATAATTCACCCCTCCACTTT. Translation gives CSVRTGDNSPLHF.